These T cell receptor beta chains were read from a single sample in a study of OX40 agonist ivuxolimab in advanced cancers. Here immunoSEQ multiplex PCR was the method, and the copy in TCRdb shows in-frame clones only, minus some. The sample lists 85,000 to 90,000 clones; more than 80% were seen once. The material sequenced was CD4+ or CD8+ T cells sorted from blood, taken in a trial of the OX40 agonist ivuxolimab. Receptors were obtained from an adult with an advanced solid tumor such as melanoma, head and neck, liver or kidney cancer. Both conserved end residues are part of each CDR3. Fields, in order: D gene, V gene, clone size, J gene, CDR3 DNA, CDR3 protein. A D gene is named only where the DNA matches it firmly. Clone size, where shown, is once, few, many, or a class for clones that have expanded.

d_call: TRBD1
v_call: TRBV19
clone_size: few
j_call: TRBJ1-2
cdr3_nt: TGTGCCAGTAGTCCCGACCGGAGACAGGGGGTTGGGCCTAACTATGGCTACACCTTC
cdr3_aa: CASSPDRRQGVGPNYGYTF

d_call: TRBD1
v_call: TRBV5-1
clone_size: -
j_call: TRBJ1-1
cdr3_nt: TGCGCCAGCAGTCCGGGACAGGGAAACACTGAAGCTTTCTTT
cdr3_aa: CASSPGQGNTEAFF

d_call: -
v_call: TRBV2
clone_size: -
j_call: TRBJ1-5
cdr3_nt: TGTGCCAGCAGTGGAAGGGGTACTCCTACGACTAATCAGCCCCAGCATTTT
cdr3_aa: CASSGRGTPTTNQPQHF

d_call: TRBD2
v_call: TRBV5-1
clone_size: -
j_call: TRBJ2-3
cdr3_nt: TGCGCCAGCAGCTCCCAACTAGCGGGGGGGGGAGATACGCAGTATTTT
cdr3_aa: CASSSQLAGGGDTQYF

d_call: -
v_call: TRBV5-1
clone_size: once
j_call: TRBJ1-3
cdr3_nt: TGCGCCAGCAGCCCACGATACAGAGCCGGCTCTGGAAACACCATATATTTT
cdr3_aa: CASSPRYRAGSGNTIYF

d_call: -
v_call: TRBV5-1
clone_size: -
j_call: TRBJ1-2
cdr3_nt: TGCGCCAGCAGCTCCAACAGGGATGGCTACACCTTC
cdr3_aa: CASSSNRDGYTF

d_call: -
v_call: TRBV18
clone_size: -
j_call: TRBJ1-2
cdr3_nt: TGTGCCAGCTCACCCTCCTTCCCAACGATCCCAGAGGGCTACACCTTC
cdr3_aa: CASSPSFPTIPEGYTF

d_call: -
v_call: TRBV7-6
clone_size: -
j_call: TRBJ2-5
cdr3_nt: TGTGCCAGCAGCTTGAATTTCCAAGAGACCCAGTACTTC
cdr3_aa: CASSLNFQETQYF

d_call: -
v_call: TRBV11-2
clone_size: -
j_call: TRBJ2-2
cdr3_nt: TGTGCCAGCAGCTTTGGACGGGCGGACACCGGGGAGCTGTTTTTT
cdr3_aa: CASSFGRADTGELFF

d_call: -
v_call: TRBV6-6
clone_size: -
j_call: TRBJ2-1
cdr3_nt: TGTGCCAGCAGTCCACCGGCGACACTGCGCTACAATGAGCAGTTCTTC
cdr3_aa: CASSPPATLRYNEQFF

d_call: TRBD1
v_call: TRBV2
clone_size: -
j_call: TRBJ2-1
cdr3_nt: TGTGCCAGCTCGTTGGGACAGGGAGTGAATGAGCAGTTCTTC
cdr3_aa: CASSLGQGVNEQFF

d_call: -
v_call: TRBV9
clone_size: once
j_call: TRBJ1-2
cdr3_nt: TGTGCCAGCAGCACCTCCAGCGTGTTCTATGGCTACACCTTC
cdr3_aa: CASSTSSVFYGYTF

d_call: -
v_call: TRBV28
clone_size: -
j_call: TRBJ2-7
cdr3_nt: TGTGCCAGCAGCCCCCCAGCGAGGTACGAGCAGTACTTC
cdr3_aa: CASSPPARYEQYF

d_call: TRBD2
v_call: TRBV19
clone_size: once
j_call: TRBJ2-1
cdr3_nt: TGTGCCAGTAGTCCTGGACTAGCGGGGAGGGGGATGGTTGATGAGCAGTTCTTC
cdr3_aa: CASSPGLAGRGMVDEQFF

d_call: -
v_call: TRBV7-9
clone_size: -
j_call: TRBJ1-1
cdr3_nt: TGTGCCAGCAGCTTGGCTGAGGGGGTCGGTGAAGCTTTCTTT
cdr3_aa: CASSLAEGVGEAFF

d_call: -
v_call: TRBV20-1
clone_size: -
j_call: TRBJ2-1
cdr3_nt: TGCAGTGCCTTGGAGGGGGATGAGCAGTTCTTC
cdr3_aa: CSALEGDEQFF

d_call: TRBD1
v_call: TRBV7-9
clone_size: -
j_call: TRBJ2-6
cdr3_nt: TGTGCCAGCAGCCGTCCGAGGGACAGGGGTTTCTCTGGGGCCAACGTCCTGACTTTC
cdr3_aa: CASSRPRDRGFSGANVLTF

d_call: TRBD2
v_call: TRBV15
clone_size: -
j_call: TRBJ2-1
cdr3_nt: TGTGCCACCAGAAAAGAACTAGCGGGAGTGCTAGAGCAGTTCTTC
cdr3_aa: CATRKELAGVLEQFF

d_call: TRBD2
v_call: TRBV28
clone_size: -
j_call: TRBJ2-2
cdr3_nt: TGTGCCAGCACCTCTAGCGGGAGGGCAAACACCGGGGAGCTGTTTTTT
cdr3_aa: CASTSSGRANTGELFF

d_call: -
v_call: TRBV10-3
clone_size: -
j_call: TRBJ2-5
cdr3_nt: TGTGCCATCAGAGCCCCGGGCAATCAAGAGACCCAGTACTTC
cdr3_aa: CAIRAPGNQETQYF

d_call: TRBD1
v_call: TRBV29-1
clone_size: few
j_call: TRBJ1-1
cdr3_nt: TGCAGCGTTGACGGGACAGGGTACACTGAAGCTTTCTTT
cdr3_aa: CSVDGTGYTEAFF

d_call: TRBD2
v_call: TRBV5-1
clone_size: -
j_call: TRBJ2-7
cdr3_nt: TGCGCCAGCAGCTTGGTCGCGGGAGGGCCTGGGGAGCAGTACTTC
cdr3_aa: CASSLVAGGPGEQYF

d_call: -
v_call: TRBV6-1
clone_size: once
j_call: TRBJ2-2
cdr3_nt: TGTGCCAGCAGGTCCCGACTCCGGGGCGGGGAGCTGTTTTTT
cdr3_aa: CASRSRLRGGELFF

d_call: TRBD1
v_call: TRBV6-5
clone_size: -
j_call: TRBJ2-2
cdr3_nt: TGTGCCAGCAGTAAAGACAGGGGGAACACCGGGGAGCTGTTTTTT
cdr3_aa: CASSKDRGNTGELFF

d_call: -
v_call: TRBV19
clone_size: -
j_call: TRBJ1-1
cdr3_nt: TGTGCCAGTAGTATAAGCTGGGAAAACACTGAAGCTTTCTTT
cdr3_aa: CASSISWENTEAFF

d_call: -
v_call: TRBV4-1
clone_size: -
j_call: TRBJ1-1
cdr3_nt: TGCGCCAGCAGCCACCTCCCCGACAGGTTAGGGATGATTACTGAAGCTTTCTTT
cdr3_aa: CASSHLPDRLGMITEAFF

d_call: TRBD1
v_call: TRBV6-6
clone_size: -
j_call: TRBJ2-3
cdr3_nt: TGTGCCAGCAGGCCTACCGGGACAGGATTTTCGGATACGCAGTATTTT
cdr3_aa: CASRPTGTGFSDTQYF

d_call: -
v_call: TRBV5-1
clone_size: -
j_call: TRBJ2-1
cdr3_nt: TGCGCCAGCAGCTTGGCCGGGAATGAGCAGTTCTTC
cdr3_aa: CASSLAGNEQFF

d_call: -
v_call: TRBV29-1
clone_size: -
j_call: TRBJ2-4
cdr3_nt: TGCAGCGTCTCGTGGGGCAGTAACATTCAGTACTTC
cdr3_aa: CSVSWGSNIQYF

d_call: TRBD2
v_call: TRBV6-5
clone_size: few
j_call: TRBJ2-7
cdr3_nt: TGTGCCAGCAGTAAGCCGGGACTAGCGTCCTACGAGCAGTACTTC
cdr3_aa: CASSKPGLASYEQYF

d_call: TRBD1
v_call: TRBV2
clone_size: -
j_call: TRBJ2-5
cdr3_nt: TGTGCCAGCGCGACAGGGGCTCGGTCGGAGACCCAGTACTTC
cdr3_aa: CASATGARSETQYF

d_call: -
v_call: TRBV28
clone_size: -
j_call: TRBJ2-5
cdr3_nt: TGTGCCAGCAGTCTTACCCTCGACAGCTTTCAAGAGACCCAGTACTTC
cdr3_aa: CASSLTLDSFQETQYF

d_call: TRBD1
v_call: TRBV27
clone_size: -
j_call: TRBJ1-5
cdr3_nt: TGTGCCAGCAGTAAAGACAGGGTAGGAAATCAGCCCCAGCATTTT
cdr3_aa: CASSKDRVGNQPQHF

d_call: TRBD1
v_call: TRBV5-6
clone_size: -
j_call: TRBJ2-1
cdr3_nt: TGTGCCAGCAGCTTGGCGGGGACAGGGGTCTACAATGAGCAGTTCTTC
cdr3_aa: CASSLAGTGVYNEQFF

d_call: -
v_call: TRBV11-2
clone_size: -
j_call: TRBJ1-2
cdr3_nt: TGTGCCAGCAGCTTAGCCGGCAGGGGCTATGGCTACACCTTC
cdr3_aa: CASSLAGRGYGYTF

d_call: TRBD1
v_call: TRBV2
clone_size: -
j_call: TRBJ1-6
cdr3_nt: TGTGCCAGCACCGTCTCCGGTTCCGGGACAGGGAATTCACCCCTCCACTTT
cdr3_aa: CASTVSGSGTGNSPLHF

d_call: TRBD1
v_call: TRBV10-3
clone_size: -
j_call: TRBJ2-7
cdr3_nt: TGTGCCATCAGTGAGTGGGACAGGGGTGAGGATGCCTACGAGCAGTACTTC
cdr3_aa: CAISEWDRGEDAYEQYF

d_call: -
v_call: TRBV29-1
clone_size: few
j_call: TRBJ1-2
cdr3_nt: TGCAGCGCCAAACAGGACAGAACTATTGGGGGCTACACCTTC
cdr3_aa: CSAKQDRTIGGYTF

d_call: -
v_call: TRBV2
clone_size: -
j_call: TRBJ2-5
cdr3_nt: TGTGCCAGCAGGGTCCTAGCGGTCAGGGGGGAGACCCAGTACTTC
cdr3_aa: CASRVLAVRGETQYF

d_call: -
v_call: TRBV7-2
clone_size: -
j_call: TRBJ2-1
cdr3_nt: TGTGCCAGCAGCGGAGAAAGGGCCAACAATGAGCAGTTCTTC
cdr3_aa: CASSGERANNEQFF